Below, 24 T cell receptor beta chains from the same sample are listed, as sequenced in a study of beta chain features in type 1 diabetes. TCRB transcripts that were expressed got sequenced, as all of the isolated RNA had been reverse transcribed. Method: immunoSEQ multiplex PCR; TCRdb's copy keeps in-frame clones and lacks some. This sample carries 110,000 to 150,000 clones, 6.9% of them seen once, and the ten largest clones take about 1.4%. What was sequenced was central memory CD4+ T cells from blood. The receptor source for this set is a woman aged 25 to 39 in good health.

The chain employs TRBV7-3 and TRBJ2-7; no clear D. This CDR3 contains 13 residues. Germline CDR1 reads SGHTA; CDR2 reads FQGTGA. Trimming removed 5 bases at V and 6 bases at J, with 14 bases between. CDR3 region: CASSASPTTEQYF. As DNA, the CDR3 is TGTGCCAGCAGCGCCTCGCCCACAACCGAGCAGTACTTC.

This clone has only a few counts. The chain recombines TRBV7-2 with TRBJ2-7, with a tentative D call TRBD1 (6 bases). The CDR3 length is 16 residues. V lost 4 bases and J lost 3, with 19 bases in between. Germline V gene lookup returns CDR1 SGHTA and CDR2 FQGNSA. The CDR3 coding sequence is TGTGCCAGCAGCTCCAAGCCGTCAGGGGATGGCTACGAGCAGTACTTC. Encoded protein: CASSSKPSGDGYEQYF.

The chain recombines TRBV15 with TRBJ2-1; 7 bases map to TRBD1. Germline trimming cut 4 bases from V and 4 bases from J; bases unmatched to any gene: 4. From germline, CDR1 is LNHNV and CDR2 YYDKDF (reference sequence). This CDR3 region has 14 residues. The CDR3 reads CATSTRQGYNEQFF. In nucleotides, the CDR3 is TGTGCCACCAGCACTCGACAGGGATACAATGAGCAGTTCTTC.

There are many counts of this clone. The rearrangement uses TRBV5-1 and TRBJ2-1; the match to TRBD2 covers 10 bases. Per germline, CDR1 SGHRS and CDR2 YFSETQ. V lost 1 base, J lost 7 bases, and 5 bases stayed unmatched. The CDR3 has 15 amino acids. The CDR3, as DNA: TGCGCCAGCAGCTTGACTAGCGGGAATAAGAATGAGCAGTTCTTC. Amino acid sequence: CASSLTSGNKNEQFF. Using reference TRBV5-1 and TRBJ2-1 for the parts outside the CDR3, the full variable domain is KAGVTQTPRYLIKTRGQQVTLSCSPISGHRSVSWYQQTPGQGLQFLFEYFSETQRNKGNFPGRFSGRQFSNSRSEMNVSTLELGDSALYLCASSLTSGNKNEQFFGPGTRLTVL.

This chain uses TRBV2 with TRBJ2-1; maybe TRBD1 (7 bases). The germline gives CDR1 SNHLY, CDR2 FYNNEI. V shed 10 bases and J shed 7 bases, with 26 bases lying between them. This CDR3 is built from 16 residues. The CDR3 bases are TGTGCCACCATCCCGAACAAGGACAGGAGGGGGAATGAGCAGTTCTTC. It codes for CATIPNKDRRGNEQFF. The full variable domain, rest sourced from reference TRBV2 and TRBJ2-1, is EPEVTQTPSHQVTQMGQEVILRCVPISNHLYFYWYRQILGQKVEFLVSFYNNEISEKSEIFDDQFSVERPDGSNFTLKIRSTKLEDSAMYFCATIPNKDRRGNEQFFGPGTRLTVL.

V and J are TRBV30 and TRBJ2-3, with a tentative D call TRBD2 (6 bases). Germline CDR1 and CDR2: GTSNPN and SVGIG (reference sequence). Trimming took 4 bases from V and 1 from J, leaving 12 bases between them. The length of the CDR3 is 14 residues. CDR3 sequence reads: CAWTTRWGTDTQYF. In DNA, the CDR3 is TGTGCCTGGACGACTAGATGGGGCACAGATACGCAGTATTTT.

This clone has just a few counts. The chain uses TRBV4-3 and TRBJ1-2; D not resolved. Trimming took 2 bases from V and 2 from J, leaving 15 bases between them. The CDR3 covers 16 residues. From germline, CDR1 is LGHNA and CDR2 YSLEER. In nucleotides, the CDR3 is TGCGCCAGCAGCCAACTGTTGAGCCGTTGGAACTATGGCTACACCTTC. Its protein is CASSQLLSRWNYGYTF.

J is TRBJ1-2 and V is TRBV6-1; 7 bases match TRBD1. The V gene end was trimmed by 5 bases and the J gene end by 3 bases; junction bases not matched to a gene: 9. CDR1 and CDR2 (germline): MNHNS, SASEGT. The CDR3 extends over 15 amino acids. The CDR3 loop reads CASSLPGQIHYGYTF. In DNA form, the CDR3 reads TGTGCCAGCAGTCTCCCGGGACAGATTCACTATGGCTACACCTTC.

This clone was found a few times. V is TRBV15 and J is TRBJ2-1; TRBD2 aligns across 11 bases. J was trimmed by 5 bases and V by 4 bases; bases with no gene match: 7. The germline V gene encodes CDR1 LNHNV and CDR2 YYDKDF (reference sequence). The CDR3 sequence is 16 residues long. The CDR3 DNA is TGTGCCACCAGCAAACTAGCGGGGGTCGCTAACAATGAGCAGTTCTTC. Protein: CATSKLAGVANNEQFF. The full variable domain, its missing parts supplied by reference TRBV15 and TRBJ2-1, is DAMVIQNPRYQVTQFGKPVTLSCSQTLNHNVMYWYQQKSSQAPKLLFHYYDKDFNNEADTPDNFQSRRPNTSFCFLDIRSPGLGDTAMYLCATSKLAGVANNEQFFGPGTRLTVL.

The gene calls are TRBV11-2 and TRBJ2-5, with D uncertain. Per germline, CDR1 SGHAT and CDR2 FQNNGV. Trimming cost V 1 base and J 5 bases, with 14 bases left between them. CDR3 length equals 15 residues. The CDR3 region is CASSLGQPLSETQYF. Written as DNA, the CDR3 is TGTGCCAGCAGCTTAGGACAACCGTTGTCGGAGACCCAGTACTTC. Full variable domain (remainder filled in from reference TRBV11-2 and TRBJ2-5): EAGVAQSPRYKIIEKRQSVAFWCNPISGHATLYWYQQILGQGPKLLIQFQNNGVVDDSQLPKDRFSAERLKGVDSTLKIQPAKLEDSAVYLCASSLGQPLSETQYFGPGTRLLVL.

This clone was counted a few times. The chain recombines TRBV9 with TRBJ2-1; the D gene is possibly TRBD2 (6 bases). In germline, CDR1 is SGDLS, CDR2 YYNGEE. V lost 2 bases and J 0 bases, leaving 9 bases between the germline ends. This CDR3 spans 15 amino acids. DNA of the CDR3: TGTGCCAGCAGCGTCGCGGGGAACTCCTACAATGAGCAGTTCTTC. It is translated as CASSVAGNSYNEQFF.

This chain joins TRBV23-1 and TRBJ2-3, with TRBD1 identical over 7 bases. TRBV23-1 belongs to the ORF category, with a function that is uncertain. V trimming: 8 bases; J trimming: 1 base; junction bases outside the gene matches: 12. The CDR3 is made up of 16 amino acids. This CDR3 reads CASSPEGARGTDTQYF. The CDR3 DNA follows: TGCGCCAGCTCACCCGAGGGGGCGCGGGGCACAGATACGCAGTATTTT.

This clone was counted at least ten times. The genes are TRBV15 and TRBJ2-4; 15 nucleotides align to TRBD2. CDR3 length: 17 residues. In germline, CDR1 is LNHNV, CDR2 YYDKDF (reference sequence). J gave up 7 bases and V 5 bases, and 9 bases lay outside the gene matches. CDR3: CATSGGGLAGGKNIQYF. The DNA for the CDR3 is TGTGCCACCAGCGGGGGAGGACTAGCGGGAGGGAAGAACATTCAGTACTTC.

This clone was counted only a few times. The chain joins TRBV4-3 to TRBJ2-6; D gene uncertain. The germline V gene has CDR1 LGHNA and CDR2 YSLEER. V gave up 0 bases and J gave up 0 bases, with 9 bases separating them. The CDR3 extends over 17 amino acids. CDR3 region: CASSQEQVSSGANVLTF. In nucleotides, the CDR3 is TGCGCCAGCAGCCAAGAGCAGGTTAGCTCTGGGGCCAACGTCCTGACTTTC.

This clone was counted only a few times. The chain uses TRBV5-1 and TRBJ2-1; TRBD2 agrees at 8 bases. Per the germline V gene, CDR1 is SGHRS and CDR2 is YFSETQ. The CDR3 totals 19 residues. Trimming at V came to 3 bases and at J to 0 bases, leaving 14 bases not matched to a gene. CDR3 nucleotides: TGCGCCAGCAGCTGGCCTCGGGAGGGGAATCCAAGCTCCTACAATGAGCAGTTCTTC. It translates to CASSWPREGNPSSYNEQFF. Filled out from reference TRBV5-1 and TRBJ2-1, the complete variable domain reads KAGVTQTPRYLIKTRGQQVTLSCSPISGHRSVSWYQQTPGQGLQFLFEYFSETQRNKGNFPGRFSGRQFSNSRSEMNVSTLELGDSALYLCASSWPREGNPSSYNEQFFGPGTRLTVL.

The rearrangement uses TRBV9 and TRBJ2-3, with TRBD2 matching 14 bases. Germline V lookup: CDR1 SGDLS, CDR2 YYNGEE. The CDR3 consists of 14 residues. V shed 3 bases, J shed 9 bases, and the junction held 3 bases outside the gene matches. CDR3 bases: TGTGCCAGCAGCGCCGGGACTAGCGGGAGAACGCAGTATTTT. Amino acid sequence: CASSAGTSGRTQYF.

This clone was seen at least ten times. This chain joins TRBV5-1 and TRBJ2-1, with D maybe TRBD2 (6 bases). CDR3 length: 15 residues. CDR1 SGHRS and CDR2 YFSETQ come from the germline V gene. Trimming removed 1 base at V and 4 bases at J, with 12 bases between. CDR3 residues: CASSLSLASYNEQFF. The CDR3 DNA reads as TGCGCCAGCAGCTTGAGTCTAGCGTCATACAATGAGCAGTTCTTC.

This clone was seen more than once but under ten times. This chain joins TRBV7-8 and TRBJ2-7, with 10 bases fitting TRBD1. The germline V gene has CDR1 SGHVS and CDR2 FQNEAQ. With V trimmed by 0 bases and J by 3 bases, 5 bases remained unmatched. This CDR3 is 16 amino acids long. In DNA, the CDR3 is TGTGCCAGCAGCTTAGCTTCGGGACAGGGGCTCTACGAGCAGTACTTC. Protein: CASSLASGQGLYEQYF.

This clone has only a few counts. The chain has TRBV11-3 and TRBJ1-5; 7 bases fit TRBD1. V shed 5 bases, J shed 3 bases, and the junction held 7 bases outside the gene matches. In germline, CDR1 is SGHNT, CDR2 YENEEA. CDR3 length: 15 residues. CDR3 in amino acids: CASSRAGGNNQPQHF. The CDR3 bases are TGTGCCAGCAGCAGGGCAGGGGGAAACAATCAGCCCCAGCATTTT.

The chain is built from TRBV12-5 and TRBJ2-5, with TRBD1 matching 7 bases. V lost 7 bases, J lost 2 bases, and 7 bases stayed unmatched. Germline V lookup: CDR1 LGHNT, CDR2 FRNRAP. The CDR3 has 14 amino acids. The CDR3 sequence: CASALKGAQETQYF. CDR3 coding DNA: TGTGCTAGTGCCCTGAAGGGGGCTCAAGAGACCCAGTACTTC.

The table lists this clone with a few counts. V and J are TRBV4-2 and TRBJ2-2, with 9 bases identical to TRBD1. The germline CDR1 and CDR2 sequences are LGHNA and YNFKEQ. The V gene end was trimmed by 4 bases and the J gene end by 6 bases; junction bases not matched to a gene: 0. The CDR3 sequence is 13 residues long. The CDR3 is CASSRTGAGELFF. The DNA for the CDR3 is TGTGCCAGCAGCCGGACAGGGGCCGGGGAGCTGTTTTTT.

The chain has TRBV27 and TRBJ2-5; 10 nucleotides line up with TRBD1. CDR3 length: 16 amino acids. V dropped 6 bases and J dropped 3; count of bases not matched to a gene: 10. Germline V CDR1 and CDR2: MNHEY, SMNVEV (reference sequence). CDR3 nucleotide sequence: TGTGCCAGCAGCTATCGACCGGGACAGGGGAAAGAGACCCAGTACTTC. This sequence encodes CASSYRPGQGKETQYF.

This clone has just a few counts. This chain joins TRBV18 and TRBJ2-1; TRBD2 agrees at 11 bases. V shed 2 bases, J shed 12 bases, and the junction held 12 bases outside the gene matches. This CDR3 is 16 amino acids long. CDR1 is KGHSH, CDR2 LQKENI, per germline. The CDR3 DNA reads TGTGCCAGCTCACCAGAAGCATTAGCGGGAGGGCCCGGGCAGTTCTTC. It encodes CASSPEALAGGPGQFF.

Only a few counts were recorded for this clone. The chain employs TRBV4-3 and TRBJ2-7, with TRBD1 matching over 9 bases. J was trimmed by 4 bases and V by 6 bases; bases with no gene match: 4. Looked up from germline, CDR1 is LGHNA and CDR2 is YSLEER. CDR3 length equals 13 residues. In DNA, the CDR3 is TGCGCCAGCAGTCTGACAGGGGGATACGAGCAGTACTTC. It codes for CASSLTGGYEQYF.